The 5 T cell receptor beta chains below were found in one sample sequenced in a study of CD8 T cells in Susac syndrome. Random-hexamer reverse transcription was applied to about 0.45 to 1 ug RNA. In TCRdb, the immunoSEQ multiplex PCR reads were re-called with MiXCR into one record per CDR3 protein. The sample has about 150,000 distinct CDR3 sequences; 90% to 96% are singletons. The sequencing input was CD4+ T cells from PBMCs. Every receptor here comes from a human donor with Susac syndrome.

V and J are TRBV6-6 and TRBJ1-3, with TRBD1 as a possible D gene (5 bases). Germline V lookup: CDR1 MNHNY, CDR2 SVGAGI (reference sequence). The ends were cut back, 0 bases at V and 3 bases at J, with 9 bases in the middle. CDR3 size: 15 residues. The DNA of the CDR3 is TGTGCCAGCAGTTACTCTCCAGGGCGTGGAAACACCATATATTTT. Translation: CASSYSPGRGNTIYF.

The chain is built from TRBV5-4 and TRBJ1-6; D remains unclear. V gave up 4 bases and J gave up 6 bases, with 14 bases separating them. The germline gives CDR1 SGHNT, CDR2 YYREEE (reference sequence). The CDR3 contains 15 residues. CDR3 coding DNA: TGTGCCAGCAGCCCCACCCCCTCCCGTAATTCACCCCTCCACTTT. Translation gives CASSPTPSRNSPLHF.

This clonotype was seen once. This chain uses TRBV12-3 or TRBV12-4 with TRBJ2-4, with D perhaps being TRBD1 or TRBD2 (5 bases each). The CDR3 has 13 amino acids. Trimming removed 4 bases at V and 7 bases at J, with 11 bases between. CDR3 sequence: CASSSGTPNIQYF. CDR3 coding DNA: TGTGCCAGCAGTTCAGGGACCCCCAACATTCAGTACTTC.

The chain couples TRBV20-1 to TRBJ2-2, with 7 bases that match TRBD2. The J segment lost 2 bases and the V segment lost 6 bases, leaving 9 bases of the junction unmatched. The germline V gene encodes CDR1 DFQATT and CDR2 SNEGSKA (reference sequence). This CDR3 has 15 residues. CDR3 in DNA: TGCAGTGCCCCTCGGGGCGGGGGAAACACCGGGGAGCTGTTTTTT. This sequence encodes CSAPRGGGNTGELFF.

The J gene is TRBJ2-2, the V gene TRBV20-1, with 7 positions matching TRBD1. The CDR3 totals 14 residues. V lost 6 bases to trimming and J lost 5 bases; unmatched junction nucleotides: 9. The germline V gene has CDR1 DFQATT and CDR2 SNEGSKA (reference sequence). CDR3 coding DNA: TGCAGTGCCCGACAGGGATCGAGGACCGGGGAGCTGTTTTTT. Amino acids: CSARQGSRTGELFF.